This TCR beta chain was identified in a study of Graves' ophthalmopathy and Graves' hyperthyroidism. Study-level background: Stable hyperthyroid donors showed no ophthalmopathy during 18 months follow-up.

Only newly diagnosed hyperthyroidism patients aged 18 to 65, with under 2 months' duration, were enrolled. Patients were diagnosed from clinical symptoms, serum thyroxine, TRAb, thyroid ultrasound and orbital computed tomography. The CDR3 is 17 residues long. V was clipped by 9 bases and J by 4 bases, with 25 bases between them. Germline lookup yields CDR1 WNHNN and CDR2 SYGVQD (reference sequence). The authors amplified TCR beta CDR3 regions from RNA transcripts. Second-round multiplex PCR followed a first-round RT-PCR using HTBI primers. In TCRdb, the multiplex PCR reads were re-called with MiXCR into one record per CDR3 protein. The repertoire has 1 million to 1.3 million distinct CDR3 sequences, roughly two fifths of them found once; the top ten carry approximately 10%.

Sequences were obtained from peripheral blood or thyroid tissue (not recorded which). The chain is built from TRBV10-1 and TRBJ1-5; possibly TRBD1 for D (6 bases). The receptor's source is an adult man with Graves' hyperthyroidism. CDR3 in amino acids: CARNADSVRTENQPQHF. CDR3 nucleotides: TGCGCCAGAAACGCGGACAGCGTTCGGACCGAGAATCAGCCCCAGCATTTT.